This T cell receptor beta chain appears in the sequencing data of a study of blood T cell repertoires in COVID-19. Turning to the study itself: The study drew acute and convalescent COVID-19 samples from the United States, Italy and Spain. Nucleic acid was either cDNA or gDNA, and it came from T cells, B-cell-depleted T cells, or PBMCs.

CDR1 SNHLY and CDR2 FYNNEI come from the germline V gene. The CDR3 runs 15 residues. V dropped 8 bases and J dropped 7 bases, with 21 bases sitting between them. In the authors' methods: Reference gene primer amplification gave nucleated cell count estimates. Using immunoSEQ multiplex PCR, the repertoire was profiled, and TCRdb retains in-frame clones only, with some absent. That table is the source of V, J and clone size, and D and trimming were worked out from the DNA. Of 150,000 to 200,000 clones in the sample, approximately 87% were seen once. Sequencing was performed on peripheral blood. This sequence joins TRBV2 and TRBJ1-3, with a possible D match to TRBD1 (5 bases). The receptor comes from a young man with active or convalescent COVID-19. CDR3 in amino acids: CASHGSFSGGNTIYF. CDR3 coding DNA: TGTGCCAGCCATGGGTCGTTCTCGGGGGGGAACACCATATATTTT.